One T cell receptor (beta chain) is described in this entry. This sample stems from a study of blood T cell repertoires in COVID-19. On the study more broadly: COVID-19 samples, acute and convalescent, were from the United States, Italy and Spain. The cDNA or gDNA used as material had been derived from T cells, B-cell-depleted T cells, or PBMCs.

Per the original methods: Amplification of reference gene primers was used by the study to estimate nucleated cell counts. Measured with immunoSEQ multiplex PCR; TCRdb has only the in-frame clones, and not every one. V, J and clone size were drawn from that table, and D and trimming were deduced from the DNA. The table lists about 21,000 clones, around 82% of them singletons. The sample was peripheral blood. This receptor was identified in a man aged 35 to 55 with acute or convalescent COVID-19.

The CDR3 here is CASSWGQGSGDTQYF. DNA for the CDR3: TGTGCCAGCAGTTGGGGACAGGGTTCGGGAGATACGCAGTATTTT. The V and J genes are TRBV7-8 and TRBJ2-3; 9 bases align to TRBD1. Germline trimming cut 6 bases from V and 5 bases from J; bases unmatched to any gene: 9. The CDR3 is 15 amino acids. Germline V CDR1 and CDR2: SGHVS, FQNEAQ.